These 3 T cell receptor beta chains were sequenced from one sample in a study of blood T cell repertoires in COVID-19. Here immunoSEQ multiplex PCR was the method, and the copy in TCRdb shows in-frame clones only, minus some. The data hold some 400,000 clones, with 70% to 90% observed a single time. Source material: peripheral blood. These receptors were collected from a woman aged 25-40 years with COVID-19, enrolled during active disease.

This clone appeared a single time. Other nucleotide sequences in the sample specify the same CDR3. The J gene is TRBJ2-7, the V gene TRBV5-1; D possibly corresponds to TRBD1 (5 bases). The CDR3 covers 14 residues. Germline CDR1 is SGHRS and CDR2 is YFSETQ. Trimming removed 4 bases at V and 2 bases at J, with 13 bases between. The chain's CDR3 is CASSPTGGPYEQYF. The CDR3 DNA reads TGCGCCAGCAGCCCCACAGGTGGACCCTACGAGCAGTACTTC.

The CDR3 loop reads CASSLSRTGSYEQYF. The CDR3 nucleotides read TGTGCCAGCAGCTTAAGCCGAACAGGGTCCTACGAGCAGTACTTC. The V call is TRBV13, the J call TRBJ2-7; tentatively, D is TRBD1 (6 bases). The germline CDR1 and CDR2 sequences are PRHDT and FYEKMQ (reference sequence). CDR3 size: 15 residues. Trimming took off 2 bases at V and 1 base at J, with 12 bases between the two ends.

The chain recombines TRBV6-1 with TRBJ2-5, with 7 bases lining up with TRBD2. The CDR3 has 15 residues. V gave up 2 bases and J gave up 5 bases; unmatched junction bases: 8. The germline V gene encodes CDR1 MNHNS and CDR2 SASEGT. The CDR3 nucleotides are TGTGCCAGCAGTGAAACCGCGGGAGTTTTCGAGACCCAGTACTTC. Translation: CASSETAGVFETQYF.